This passage covers 16 T cell receptor beta chains from one sample sequenced in a study of T cell clonality in common variable immunodeficiency (dated by TCRdb to the mid-2010s). Points the paper makes about the study in general: CVID TCRbeta sequences were reported to have fewer deletions and N-nucleotide insertions and to lack highly modified clones with 13 or more V deletions.

Library prep was done by the immunoSEQ multiplex PCR assay. This is the immuneACCESS table as TCRdb keeps it, with only in-frame sequences that have V and J called. A part of the clones is gone; compared with another copy, unresolved V genes explain less than half, and the rest is unexplained. For this sample the table reports under 35,000 clones, with no clone seen just once. The ten most abundant clones make up 5.4% of the sample. The antigens for these receptors are not known. Material: peripheral blood mononuclear cells. These receptors originate from a human donor with common variable immunodeficiency.

In its sample, this clone was seen a few times. The missing CDR3 end, 3 residues past where the read stops, is filled in from the germline J gene. The chain combines TRBV7-2 with TRBJ1-1; 9 bases map to TRBD1. CDR1 is SGHTA, CDR2 FQGNSA, per germline. The CDR3 consists of 14 residues. CDR3 residues: CASSLGGQGFTAFF. The sequenced part of the CDR3 DNA is TGTGCCAGCAGCTTAGGGGGACAGGGATTTACA. Variable domain in full (rest from reference TRBV7-2 and TRBJ1-1): GAGVSQSPSNKVTEKGKDVELRCDPISGHTALYWYRQSLGQGLEFLIYFQGNSAPDKSGLPSDRFSAERTGGSVSTLTIQRTQQEDSAVYLCASSLGGQGFTAFFGQGTRLTVV.

Many counts were recorded for this clone. The DNA ends 3 residues before the CDR3 does, and the rest of the CDR3 is filled in from the germline J gene. The chain employs TRBV14 and TRBJ1-5; no reliable D call. Germline CDR1 reads SGHDN; CDR2 reads FVKESK. The length of the CDR3 is 12 residues. V was pared by 5 bases and J by 0 bases, with 2 bases between. The CDR3: CASSYSNQPQHF. The part of the CDR3 DNA that was read is TGTGCCAGCAGCTATAGCAATCAGCCC.

Remarks on this clone: The read stops 3 residues short of the end of the CDR3; the missing end is completed from the germline J gene. V and J are TRBV7-9 and TRBJ1-2, with D unclear. Trimming left V 5 bases short and J 4 bases short, with 14 bases between. Per germline, CDR1 SEHNR and CDR2 FQNEAQ (reference sequence). CDR3 size: 14 residues. CDR3 protein: CASSPVSGGYGYTF. CDR3 DNA (partial): TGTGCCAGCAGCCCGGTTTCTGGCGGCTATGGC.

In regard to this clone: The read ends 3 residues before the CDR3 terminus; that terminus is restored from the germline J gene. This chain joins TRBV19 and TRBJ1-2; a possible D gene is TRBD1 (6 bases). Deletions cut 5 bases from V and 2 bases from J, with 9 bases between. This CDR3 comprises 13 residues. The germline V gene encodes CDR1 LNHDA and CDR2 SQIVND (reference sequence). The part of the CDR3 DNA that was read is TGTGCCAGTAGTGAGACAGGCAACTATGGC. Translating gives CASSETGNYG. The entire CDR3 sequence reads CASSETGNYGYTF.

On this clone: The read is 3 residues too short to cover the CDR3 end, so that end is filled in from the germline J gene. The chain is built from TRBV5-1 and TRBJ1-6, with 7 positions matching TRBD1. CDR3 length: 14 residues. The junction had 6 bases not matched to a gene; V was cut back by 2 bases and J by 10 bases. The germline V gene has CDR1 SGHRS and CDR2 YFSETQ. The CDR3 DNA, read in part, is TGCGCCAGCAGCTTAATGACAGGGACCTCACCC. Protein sequence: CASSLMTGTSP. The entire CDR3 is CASSLMTGTSPLHF.

Of note for this clone: The read is 3 residues too short to cover the CDR3 end, so that end is filled in from the germline J gene. The genes are TRBV30 and TRBJ1-1; 10 bases are a match to TRBD1. The CDR3 consists of 15 residues. Germline V gene lookup returns CDR1 GTSNPN and CDR2 SVGIG (reference sequence). After removal of 2 bases from V and 0 bases from J, the junction contained 3 bases not matched to a gene. CDR3 protein: CAWSPGTGVNTEAFF. The sequenced part of the CDR3 DNA is TGTGCCTGGAGTCCCGGGACAGGGGTGAACACTGAA.

This clone appeared a few times. The sequenced CDR3 bases are TGTGCCTGGCTTACTACCGGGACAGGACGTACAGCTAACTATGGC. Translation: CAWLTTGTGRTANYG. From start to end, the CDR3 is CAWLTTGTGRTANYGYTF. The chain joins TRBV30 to TRBJ1-2, with TRBD1 identical over 8 bases. Sequencing ends 3 residues short of the CDR3 end; the germline J gene provides the rest. The CDR3 loop spans 18 amino acids. Unmatched junction bases numbered 17, after V lost 5 bases and J lost 0 bases. CDR1 is GTSNPN and CDR2 is SVGIG in the germline V gene (reference sequence).

With regard to this clone: The read finishes 3 residues shy of the CDR3 end, and the germline J gene is used to complete it. J is TRBJ2-7 and V is TRBV7-6; D unclear. V lost 2 bases, J lost 5 bases, and 19 bases lay in between. The length of the CDR3 is 16 residues. From germline, CDR1 is SGHVS and CDR2 FNYEAQ. The CDR3 here is CASSLLSLGSYDEQYF. The part of the CDR3 DNA that was read is TGTGCCAGCAGCTTACTCTCCCTGGGCTCCTATGACGAG. The full variable domain, completed using reference TRBV7-6 and TRBJ2-7, is GAGVSQSPRYKVTKRGQDVALRCDPISGHVSLYWYRQALGQGPEFLTYFNYEAQQDKSGLPNDRFSAERPEGSISTLTIQRTEQRDSAMYRCASSLLSLGSYDEQYFGPGTRLTVT.

This clone was counted only a few times. The observed sequence ends 3 residues before the CDR3 terminus, with the missing tail filled in from the germline J gene. V is TRBV7-9 and J is TRBJ2-7; tentative D call: TRBD2 (6 bases). Trimming removed 6 bases at V and 3 bases at J, with 15 bases between. Germline values: CDR1 SEHNR, CDR2 FQNEAQ (reference sequence). The CDR3 consists of 14 residues. CDR3 DNA (partial): TGTGCCAGCAGTATACGGGGGTCCAGCTACGAG. It encodes CASSIRGSSYE. From start to end, the CDR3 is CASSIRGSSYEQYF.

This clone was counted only a few times. The read ends 3 residues early relative to the CDR3; the germline J gene fills the gap. This rearrangement joins TRBV2 to TRBJ2-4, with D possibly being TRBD2 (7 bases). Germline V gene sequence: CDR1 SNHLY, CDR2 FYNNEI. The CDR3 spans 14 residues. The CDR3 protein is CASRAGSGGAVQYF. Incomplete CDR3 DNA: TGTGCCAGCAGGGCCGGTAGTGGGGGGGCGGTT.

This clone has a count of ten or more. The CDR3 extends 3 residues past the end of the read, so its final part is completed from the germline J gene. This chain links TRBV7-9 with TRBJ2-1; no firm D call. The V and J ends lost 4 bases and 8 bases respectively, with 3 bases between them. The CDR3 runs to 10 residues. In germline, CDR1 is SEHNR, CDR2 FQNEAQ (reference sequence). Incomplete CDR3 DNA: TGTGCCAGCAGCTCGGATGAG. Protein sequence: CASSSDE. From start to end, the CDR3 is CASSSDEQFF.

This clone has just a few counts. The CDR3 end falls 3 residues outside the read, so it is completed with the germline J gene. The chain joins TRBV19 to TRBJ1-5, with D hard to call. CDR3 length: 12 amino acids. The germline gives CDR1 LNHDA, CDR2 SQIVND (reference sequence). The V gene lost 6 bases and the J gene lost 6 bases, with 9 bases spanning the gap. Incomplete CDR3 DNA: TGTGCCAGTAGGGGCAGCCCTCAGCCC. This encodes CASRGSPQP. The full CDR3 sequence reads CASRGSPQPQHF.

Notes on this clone: Sequencing ends 3 residues short of the CDR3 end; the germline J gene provides the rest. V and J are TRBV6-2 or TRBV6-3 and TRBJ2-2; D call uncertain. V dropped 2 bases and J dropped 8 bases, with 6 bases sitting between them. The CDR3 extends over 12 amino acids. Germline V gene lookup returns CDR1 MNHEY and CDR2 SVGEGT. The sequenced CDR3 bases are TGTGCCAGCAGTTACGCTCTAGGGGAG. It yields the protein CASSYALGE. The entire CDR3 protein is CASSYALGELFF.

In its sample, this clone was seen many times. Read coverage stops 3 residues before the CDR3 terminus; the germline J gene supplies the remainder. V is TRBV6-2 or TRBV6-3 and J is TRBJ2-5; D not resolved. V was clipped by 6 bases and J by 0 bases, with 20 bases between them. Germline V gives CDR1 MNHEY, CDR2 SVGEGT. CDR3 length: 17 residues. The CDR3 bases that were read are TGTGCCAGCAGCTACGACTCGCGCTTTGTAAACCAAGAGACC. It codes for CASSYDSRFVNQET. The entire CDR3 is CASSYDSRFVNQETQYF.

This clone has just a few counts. With the read ending 3 residues before the CDR3 end, the germline J gene is used to fill in that end. The rearrangement joins TRBV7-9 to TRBJ1-1; maybe TRBD1 (5 bases). This CDR3 comprises 14 residues. CDR1 SEHNR and CDR2 FQNEAQ come from the germline V gene (reference sequence). This chain's CDR3 is CASSLEGGAQGAFF. The sequenced part of the CDR3 DNA is TGTGCCAGCAGCTTAGAGGGTGGGGCTCAGGGA.

Concerning this clone: Coverage ceases 3 residues before the CDR3 finishes, and the germline J gene fills in the end. The rearrangement uses TRBV30 and TRBJ1-2; 7 bases align to TRBD1. The CDR3 runs 14 residues. With 5 bases clipped from V and 5 bases from J, the junction kept 11 bases outside the gene matches. Germline values: CDR1 GTSNPN, CDR2 SVGIG (reference sequence). The sequenced part of the CDR3 DNA is TGTGCCTGGGAAAGGACAGGTACGGGTTATGGC. It is translated as CAWERTGTGYG. The whole CDR3 region reads CAWERTGTGYGYTF. The full variable domain, rest sourced from reference TRBV30 and TRBJ1-2, is SQTIHQWPATLVQPVGSPLSLECTVEGTSNPNLYWYRQAAGRGLQLLFYSVGIGQISSEVPQNLSASRPQDRQFILSSKKLLLSDSGFYLCAWERTGTGYGYTFGSGTRLTVV.